What follows are 25 T cell receptor beta chains derived from one specimen sequenced in a study of blood T cell repertoires in COVID-19. Data came from immunoSEQ multiplex PCR; TCRdb stores just in-frame clones and leaves some out. The data contain hundreds of thousands of clones, about 80% of them seen just once; the ten biggest clones take up over 7.5%. The sequenced sample consisted of peripheral blood. Every receptor here comes from a woman aged 80 or over with acute or convalescent COVID-19.

This clone showed up just a few times. The V call is TRBV28, the J call TRBJ1-6; the match to TRBD1 covers 9 bases. CDR1 and CDR2 from the germline V gene are MDHEN and SYDVKM. The V gene end was trimmed by 6 bases and the J gene end by 10 bases; junction bases not matched to a gene: 13. The CDR3 sequence is 16 residues long. CDR3 in DNA: TGTGCCAGCAGGCCCCCGGGACAGGGTTCGCGGTCACCCCTCCACTTT. This sequence encodes CASRPPGQGSRSPLHF.

The CDR3 DNA reads TGTGCCACCAGTGAAACCGGGACAGGTCATGACGAGCAGTACTTC. It yields the protein CATSETGTGHDEQYF. The chain has TRBV24-1 and TRBJ2-7, with 8 bases identical to TRBD1. The CDR3 has 15 residues. Unmatched junction bases numbered 9, after V lost 4 bases and J lost 5 bases. Germline V gene sequence: CDR1 KGHDR, CDR2 SFDVKD.

The chain recombines TRBV4-1 with TRBJ2-5, with 7 bases that match TRBD2. V dropped 2 bases and J dropped 3; count of bases not matched to a gene: 6. CDR1 and CDR2 from the germline V gene are MGHRA and YSYEKL. The CDR3 spans 15 residues. The CDR3 DNA sequence: TGCGCCAGCAGCCAACTGGGGACTATCAAAGAGACCCAGTACTTC. Amino acid sequence: CASSQLGTIKETQYF.

The chain is built from TRBV12-3 or TRBV12-4 and TRBJ1-2, with D maybe TRBD1 (5 bases). This CDR3 spans 13 amino acids. V dropped 0 bases and J dropped 4 bases, with 6 bases sitting between them. CDR3 residues: CASSLAGVYGYTF. The CDR3 DNA reads as TGTGCCAGCAGTTTAGCAGGGGTCTATGGCTACACCTTC.

The V and J genes are TRBV12-3 or TRBV12-4 and TRBJ2-7; D might be TRBD1 (6 bases). The CDR3 length is 13 residues. The germline V and J ends were trimmed by 4 bases and 0 bases, with 7 bases remaining between them. The DNA for the CDR3 is TGTGCCAGCAGTTGGGACATCTCCTACGAGCAGTACTTC. It is translated as CASSWDISYEQYF.

The sample holds one count of this clone. The J gene is TRBJ2-3, the V gene TRBV19; TRBD1 is a possible D gene (5 bases). V was shortened by 3 bases and J by 2 bases, with 12 bases between the two germline ends. The CDR3 is made up of 15 amino acids. CDR1 LNHDA and CDR2 SQIVND come from the germline V gene (reference sequence). In DNA, the CDR3 is TGTGCCAGTAGTATTGGGGCAGCATCCACAGATACGCAGTATTTT. Protein: CASSIGAASTDTQYF.

In this sample, this clone turned up a few times. The chain combines TRBV7-9 with TRBJ2-2; weak D call: TRBD2 (7 bases). CDR1 is SEHNR, CDR2 FQNEAQ, per germline (reference sequence). Trimming stripped 4 bases from V and 2 bases from J, with 20 bases between. There are 18 residues in the CDR3. In DNA form, the CDR3 reads TGTGCCAGCAGCTCGCCAAATCGCGGGGGCCCTAACACCGGGGAGCTGTTTTTT. Protein sequence: CASSSPNRGGPNTGELFF.

This chain links TRBV5-1 with TRBJ1-1, with TRBD1 identical over 7 bases. The germline V gene has CDR1 SGHRS and CDR2 YFSETQ. The V and J ends lost 4 bases and 4 bases, in that order; junction bases with no gene match: 13. The CDR3 contains 16 residues. The CDR3 bases are TGCGCCAGCAGCCGAGGGACAGTCGGAGGGGTCACTGAAGCTTTCTTT. Its translation: CASSRGTVGGVTEAFF.

This chain uses TRBV30 with TRBJ2-7; D gene ambiguous. V was shortened by 0 bases and J by 6 bases, with 12 bases between the two germline ends. Germline-derived CDR1 and CDR2 are GTSNPN and SVGIG (reference sequence). The CDR3 contains 13 residues. The CDR3 nucleotides are TGTGCCTGGAGTGTCAACGGGTTAGGCGAGCAGTACTTC. The encoded protein is CAWSVNGLGEQYF.

The V gene is TRBV7-3, the J gene TRBJ2-3; no reliable D call. Germline V gene sequence: CDR1 SGHTA, CDR2 FQGTGA. The V end was cut by 5 bases, the J end by 2 bases, with 8 bases between. CDR3 size: 13 residues. CDR3 coding DNA: TGTGCCAGCAGCAAGCTCCACACAGATACGCAGTATTTT. It codes for CASSKLHTDTQYF.

V usage is TRBV2 and J usage is TRBJ1-5; TRBD1 might be the D (5 bases). The V end lost 4 bases, the J end lost 0 bases, and 16 bases lay between the germline ends. Germline V gives CDR1 SNHLY, CDR2 FYNNEI. The CDR3 is 17 amino acids. The CDR3 is CASSAGPGLTSNQPQHF. As DNA, the CDR3 is TGTGCCAGCAGTGCCGGACCAGGGCTGACTAGCAATCAGCCCCAGCATTTT.

The J gene is TRBJ1-3, the V gene TRBV7-8, with D tentatively TRBD1 (6 bases). The CDR3 is 16 amino acids. CDR1 SGHVS and CDR2 FQNEAQ come from the germline V gene. The germline V and J ends were trimmed by 5 bases and 0 bases, with 14 bases remaining between them. DNA for the CDR3: TGTGCCAGCAGCCCCCGGACAGATTACTCTGGAAACACCATATATTTT. As protein: CASSPRTDYSGNTIYF.

The chain couples TRBV3-1 (or the pseudogene TRBV3-2) to TRBJ1-5; D remains unclear. Germline CDR1 and CDR2: LGHDT and YNNKEL (reference sequence). V was cut by 3 bases and J by 4 bases, with 10 bases left in between. The CDR3 extends over 14 amino acids. Written as DNA, the CDR3 is TGTGCCAGCAGCCACGGTCGCCAAAATCAGCCCCAGCATTTT. Its translation is CASSHGRQNQPQHF.

The rearrangement uses TRBV6-5 and TRBJ1-1; no clear D. V was trimmed by 11 bases and J by 0 bases, leaving 10 bases between them. Germline assignment: CDR1 MNHEY and CDR2 SVGAGI. The CDR3 totals 12 residues. CDR3 region: CASGRVNTEAFF. In nucleotides, the CDR3 is TGTGCCTCGGGGAGGGTGAACACTGAAGCTTTCTTT.

The V call is TRBV7-2, the J call TRBJ2-7; 13 positions agree with TRBD2. The length of the CDR3 is 15 residues. Germline CDR1 and CDR2: SGHTA and FQGNSA. V lost 5 bases and J lost 7; bases outside the gene matches: 8. The CDR3 nucleotides are TGTGCCAGCAGCCCAACTAGCGGGGGGGCGGGGGAGCAGTACTTC. This codes for CASSPTSGGAGEQYF.

This chain connects TRBV19 to TRBJ1-4; 10 bases agree with TRBD1. The CDR3 extends over 16 amino acids. The germline gives CDR1 LNHDA, CDR2 SQIVND (reference sequence). V shed 4 bases and J 6 bases; nucleotides not matched to a gene: 8. The CDR3 is CASSSPTGGVDEKLFF. In nucleotides, the CDR3 is TGTGCCAGTAGTAGCCCGACAGGGGGCGTCGATGAAAAACTGTTTTTT.

V is TRBV28 and J is TRBJ2-5; D is perhaps TRBD1 (5 bases). Trimming took off 2 bases at V and 2 bases at J, with 12 bases between the two ends. The CDR3 loop spans 15 amino acids. CDR1 is MDHEN and CDR2 is SYDVKM in the germline V gene. CDR3 residues: CASSLAFRVQETQYF. The CDR3 coding sequence is TGTGCCAGCAGTTTAGCGTTCAGGGTTCAAGAGACCCAGTACTTC.

This clone occurred once. The CDR3 DNA reads TGTGCCAGCAGCCAAGTAGGCTCCGGGGGAGAGACCCAGTACTTC. Translated: CASSQVGSGGETQYF. The chain recombines TRBV4-2 with TRBJ2-5; tentatively, D is TRBD2 (6 bases). Per the germline V gene, CDR1 is LGHNA and CDR2 is YNFKEQ. CDR3 length: 15 amino acids. V dropped 1 base and J dropped 4 bases, with 13 bases sitting between them.

The CDR3 bases are TGTGCCAGCAGCTTGGGTAGGGGCAATAATTCACCCCTCCACTTT. Encoded protein: CASSLGRGNNSPLHF. V is TRBV11-1 and J is TRBJ1-6; a possible D gene is TRBD1 (5 bases). CDR1 and CDR2 from the germline V gene are SGHAT and FQDESV (reference sequence). Trimming shortened V by 3 bases and J by 5 bases, and 11 bases separated the two germline ends. The CDR3 is made up of 15 amino acids.

The gene calls are TRBV29-1 and TRBJ1-4; D may be TRBD1 (5 bases). Germline CDR1 is SQVTM and CDR2 is ANQGSEA. This CDR3 comprises 13 residues. Trimming left V 4 bases short and J 3 bases short, with 9 bases between. CDR3 nucleotides: TGCAGCGTTGGGAAAGGGGCTAATGAAAAACTGTTTTTT. This encodes CSVGKGANEKLFF.

V is TRBV5-4 and J is TRBJ2-7; weak D call: TRBD1 (6 bases). Germline V gene sequence: CDR1 SGHNT, CDR2 YYREEE (reference sequence). The CDR3 covers 17 residues. V lost 4 bases, J lost 0 bases, and 20 bases lay in between. The CDR3 region is CASSLTPGTQSSYEQYF. CDR3 nucleotides: TGTGCCAGCAGCCTCACGCCCGGGACACAGAGCTCCTACGAGCAGTACTTC.

V gene TRBV3-1 (or the pseudogene TRBV3-2) combines with J gene TRBJ1-4; no reliable D call. CDR3 length: 14 residues. Trimming removed 1 base from V and 4 bases from J, with 7 bases in between. CDR1 and CDR2 (germline): LGHDT, YNNKEL (reference sequence). CDR3 in amino acids: CASSQATFNEKLFF. In DNA, the CDR3 is TGTGCCAGCAGCCAAGCGACTTTTAATGAAAAACTGTTTTTT.

The chain is built from TRBV6-5 and TRBJ1-2, with unresolved D. V lost 2 bases and J 2 bases, leaving 9 bases between the germline ends. Germline CDR1 MNHEY, CDR2 SVGAGI. The CDR3 runs 14 residues. DNA of the CDR3: TGTGCCAGCAGTTACGTAGGGAGCAACTATGGCTACACCTTC. It is translated as CASSYVGSNYGYTF.

Here the CDR3 reads CASSSDWRDTQYF. The CDR3 bases are TGTGCCAGCAGTTCGGACTGGAGAGATACGCAGTATTTT. The V gene is TRBV7-3, the J gene TRBJ2-3; maybe TRBD2 (5 bases). From germline, CDR1 is SGHTA and CDR2 FQGTGA. V was cut by 6 bases and J by 5 bases, with 12 bases left in between. CDR3 length: 13 amino acids.

The chain employs TRBV6-5 and TRBJ1-1; D gene uncertain. The length of the CDR3 is 11 residues. Germline-derived CDR1 and CDR2 are MNHEY and SVGAGI. Trimming took 4 bases from V and 4 from J, leaving 4 bases between them. CDR3: CASSSSTEAFF. The CDR3 DNA follows: TGTGCCAGCAGTTCTTCCACTGAAGCTTTCTTT.